This record concerns one TCR beta chain sequence. Its antigen is not identified. This sample is drawn from a study of T cell responses to AZD1222 COVID-19 vaccine. Study outcomes and limitations: Two doses of AZD1222 preceded a rise in Spike-specific TCR breadth and depth. Sampled repertoires all dated from after the peak T cell response.

Profiled with immunoSEQ multiplex PCR; TCRdb holds only in-frame clones, not every one. The sample carries roughly 150,000 clones, around 93% recorded once. Germline V CDR1 and CDR2: MNHEY, SVGEGT. The length of the CDR3 is 15 residues. V lost 5 bases, J lost 6 bases, and 18 bases lay in between. The receptor comes from an adult who received the AZD1222 COVID-19 vaccine. This chain uses TRBV6-2 or TRBV6-3 with TRBJ2-3, with TRBD2 as a possible D gene (6 bases). The specimen comprised peripheral blood, sampled 28 days after the second AZD1222 dose. The CDR3 sequence is CASSPPGSGRDTQYF. DNA of the CDR3: TGTGCCAGCAGTCCACCGGGTAGCGGCAGGGATACGCAGTATTTT.